This entry is about one T cell receptor (beta chain). Antigen specificity is unknown. Germline loops: CDR1 SNHLY, CDR2 FYNNEI. This CDR3 comprises 12 residues. V lost 8 bases to trimming and J lost 4 bases; unmatched junction nucleotides: 3. Sequencing used immunoSEQ multiplex PCR; TCRdb keeps in-frame clones, though not all of them. There are hundreds of thousands of clones in the sample; approximately 90% occur only once, and about 12% lies in the top ten. The sample is drawn from a study of Ad26.COV2.S vaccination and SARS-CoV-2 variants. Regarding the study as a whole: Vaccine recipients showed a spike-specific TCR breadth that was higher than in placebo recipients. Breadth of non-spike TCRs did not differ between vaccinees and placebo recipients. In vaccinated individuals, spike-specific CD8+ and CD4+ T cell responses reportedly displayed substantial breadth.

Described treatment: 15 to 20 received Ad26.COV2.S at low or high dose, single or two shots; roughly five received placebo; per-sample allocation not given. Sampling was performed 63 days after the first vaccine or placebo injection. This chain connects TRBV2 to TRBJ1-1; 8 bases are shared with TRBD1. The sequence came from a person aged 18 to 59 who received the Ad26.COV2.S COVID-19 vaccine or a placebo. The input for sequencing was peripheral blood, taken in a trial of Ad26.COV2.S vaccine versus placebo. The CDR3 reads CASHTGGTEAFF. The CDR3, as DNA: TGTGCCAGCCATACAGGGGGCACTGAAGCTTTCTTT.